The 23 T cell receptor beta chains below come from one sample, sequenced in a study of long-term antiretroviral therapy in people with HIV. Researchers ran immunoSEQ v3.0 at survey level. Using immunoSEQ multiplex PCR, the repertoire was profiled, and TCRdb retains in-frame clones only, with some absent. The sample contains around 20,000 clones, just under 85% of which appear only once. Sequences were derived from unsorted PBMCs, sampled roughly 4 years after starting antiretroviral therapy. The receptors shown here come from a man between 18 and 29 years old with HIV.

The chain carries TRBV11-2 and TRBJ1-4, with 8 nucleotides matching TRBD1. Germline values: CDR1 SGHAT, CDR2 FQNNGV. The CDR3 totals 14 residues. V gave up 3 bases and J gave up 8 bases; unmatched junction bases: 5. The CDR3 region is CASSFGTGGEKLFF. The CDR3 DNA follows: TGTGCCAGCAGCTTTGGGACAGGCGGGGAAAAACTGTTTTTT.

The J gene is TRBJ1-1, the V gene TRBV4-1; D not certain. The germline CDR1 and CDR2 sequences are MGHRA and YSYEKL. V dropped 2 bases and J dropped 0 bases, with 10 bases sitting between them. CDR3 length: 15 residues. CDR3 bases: TGCGCCAGCAGCCAATCGGGGAGACTGAACACTGAAGCTTTCTTT. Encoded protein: CASSQSGRLNTEAFF.

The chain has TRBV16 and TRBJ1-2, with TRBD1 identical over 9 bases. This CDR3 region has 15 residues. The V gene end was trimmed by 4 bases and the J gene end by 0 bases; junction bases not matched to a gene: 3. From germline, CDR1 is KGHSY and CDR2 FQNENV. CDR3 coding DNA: TGTGCCAGCAGCCTTGGGACAGGGACTAACTATGGCTACACCTTC. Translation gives CASSLGTGTNYGYTF.

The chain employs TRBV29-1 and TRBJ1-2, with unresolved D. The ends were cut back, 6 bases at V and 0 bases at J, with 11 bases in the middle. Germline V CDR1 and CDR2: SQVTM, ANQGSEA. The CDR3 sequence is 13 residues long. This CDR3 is CSVGDGANYGYTF. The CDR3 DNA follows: TGCAGCGTCGGCGACGGGGCTAACTATGGCTACACCTTC.

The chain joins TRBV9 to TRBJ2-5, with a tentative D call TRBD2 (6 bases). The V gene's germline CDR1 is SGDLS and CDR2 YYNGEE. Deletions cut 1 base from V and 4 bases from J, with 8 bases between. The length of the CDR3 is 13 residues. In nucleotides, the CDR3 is TGTGCCAGCAGCGTACAGGGAGGAGAGACCCAGTACTTC. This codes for CASSVQGGETQYF.

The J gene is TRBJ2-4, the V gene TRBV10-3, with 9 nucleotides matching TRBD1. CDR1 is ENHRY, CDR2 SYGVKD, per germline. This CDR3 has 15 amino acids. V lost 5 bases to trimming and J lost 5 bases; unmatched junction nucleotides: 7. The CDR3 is CAISPGRQGENIQYF. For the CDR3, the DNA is TGTGCCATCAGTCCCGGGAGACAGGGGGAAAACATTCAGTACTTC.

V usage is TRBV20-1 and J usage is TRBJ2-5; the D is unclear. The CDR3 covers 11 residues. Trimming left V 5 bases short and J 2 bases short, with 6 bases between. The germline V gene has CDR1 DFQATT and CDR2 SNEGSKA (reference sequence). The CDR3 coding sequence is TGCAGTGCTCCTAGGCAAGAGACCCAGTACTTC. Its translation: CSAPRQETQYF.

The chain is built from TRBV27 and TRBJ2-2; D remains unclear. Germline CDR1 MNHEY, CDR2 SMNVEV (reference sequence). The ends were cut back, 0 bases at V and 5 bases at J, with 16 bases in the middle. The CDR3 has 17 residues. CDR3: CASSLSVKGSRTGELFF. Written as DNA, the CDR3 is TGTGCCAGCAGTTTATCGGTTAAGGGATCGAGGACCGGGGAGCTGTTTTTT.

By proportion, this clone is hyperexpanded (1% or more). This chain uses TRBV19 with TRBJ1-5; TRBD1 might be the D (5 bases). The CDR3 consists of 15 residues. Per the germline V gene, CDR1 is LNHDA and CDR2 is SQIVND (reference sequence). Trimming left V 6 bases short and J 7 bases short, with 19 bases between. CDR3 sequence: CASRDSLGFGQPQHF. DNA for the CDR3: TGTGCCAGTAGAGACAGCCTAGGATTCGGGCAGCCCCAGCATTTT.

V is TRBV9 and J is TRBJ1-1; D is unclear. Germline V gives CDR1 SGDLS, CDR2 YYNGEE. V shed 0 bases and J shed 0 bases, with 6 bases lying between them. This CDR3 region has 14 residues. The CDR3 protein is CASSVVGMNTEAFF. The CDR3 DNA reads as TGTGCCAGCAGCGTAGTAGGTATGAACACTGAAGCTTTCTTT.

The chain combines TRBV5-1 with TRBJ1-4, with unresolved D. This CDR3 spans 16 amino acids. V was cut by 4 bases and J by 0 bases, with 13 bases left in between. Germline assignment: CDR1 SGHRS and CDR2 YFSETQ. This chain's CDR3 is CASSPNPRATNEKLFF. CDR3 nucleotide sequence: TGCGCCAGCAGCCCAAACCCTAGGGCAACTAATGAAAAACTGTTTTTT.

The CDR3 DNA is TGTGCCAGCAGCTTAGGACTGCCCACCGGGGAGCTGTTTTTT. The encoded protein is CASSLGLPTGELFF. J is TRBJ2-2 and V is TRBV13; no clear D. The germline V gene encodes CDR1 PRHDT and CDR2 FYEKMQ (reference sequence). V gave up 0 bases and J gave up 4 bases, with 6 bases separating them. This CDR3 is 14 amino acids long.

The CDR3 loop reads CAIPTDCPYEQYV. CDR3 sequence (DNA): TGTGCCATCCCGACAGATTGCCCCTACGAGCAGTACGTC. The chain recombines TRBV19 with TRBJ2-7; tentatively, D is TRBD1 (5 bases). Between the trimmed V and J ends, which lost 10 bases and 2 bases, there was a span of 15 bases. CDR3 length: 13 amino acids. CDR1 is LNHDA and CDR2 is SQIVND in the germline V gene (reference sequence).

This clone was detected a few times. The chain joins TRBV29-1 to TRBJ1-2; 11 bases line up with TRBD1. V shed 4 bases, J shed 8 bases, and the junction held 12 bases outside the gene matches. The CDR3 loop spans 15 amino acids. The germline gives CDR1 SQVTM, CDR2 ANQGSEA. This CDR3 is CSVVVLGQGGYGYTF. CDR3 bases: TGCAGCGTTGTGGTATTGGGACAGGGGGGATACGGCTACACCTTC.

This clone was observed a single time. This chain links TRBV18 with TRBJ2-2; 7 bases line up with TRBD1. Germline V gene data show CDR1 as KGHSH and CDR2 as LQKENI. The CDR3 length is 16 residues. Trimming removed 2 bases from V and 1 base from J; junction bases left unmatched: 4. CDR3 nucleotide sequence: TGTGCCAGCTCACCATCCGGGACAGAGAACACCGGGGAGCTGTTTTTT. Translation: CASSPSGTENTGELFF.

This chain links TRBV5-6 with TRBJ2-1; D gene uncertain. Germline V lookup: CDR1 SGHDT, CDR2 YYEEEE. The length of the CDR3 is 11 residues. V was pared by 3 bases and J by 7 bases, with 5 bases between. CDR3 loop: CASSWTNEQFF. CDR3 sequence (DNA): TGTGCCAGCAGCTGGACGAATGAGCAGTTCTTC.

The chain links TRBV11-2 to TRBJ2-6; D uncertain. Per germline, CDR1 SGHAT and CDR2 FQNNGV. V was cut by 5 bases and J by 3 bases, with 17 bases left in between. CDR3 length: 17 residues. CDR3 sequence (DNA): TGTGCCAGCAGCCCTTCATTTGGGAACGATGGGGCCAACGTCCTGACTTTC. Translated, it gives CASSPSFGNDGANVLTF.

CDR3 nucleotides: TGCGCCAGCAGCTTGGTTCCCGATAGCTCCTACGAGCAGTACTTC. Its protein product is CASSLVPDSSYEQYF. This sequence joins TRBV5-1 and TRBJ2-7; D call uncertain. The length of the CDR3 is 15 residues. Trimming took 0 bases from V and 0 from J, leaving 10 bases between them. Germline-derived CDR1 and CDR2 are SGHRS and YFSETQ.

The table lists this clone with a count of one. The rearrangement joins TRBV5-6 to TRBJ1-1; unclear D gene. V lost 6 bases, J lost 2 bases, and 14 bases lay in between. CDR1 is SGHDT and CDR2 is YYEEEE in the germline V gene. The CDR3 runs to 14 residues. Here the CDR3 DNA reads TGTGCCAGCAAAAGGCTAGTGAGAAACACTGAAGCTTTCTTT. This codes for CASKRLVRNTEAFF.

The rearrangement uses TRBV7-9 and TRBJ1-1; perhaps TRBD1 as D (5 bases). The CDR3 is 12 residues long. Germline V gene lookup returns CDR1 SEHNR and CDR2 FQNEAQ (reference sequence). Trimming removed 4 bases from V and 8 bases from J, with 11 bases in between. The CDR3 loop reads CASSWGTGEAFF. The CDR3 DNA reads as TGTGCCAGCAGCTGGGGGACGGGAGAAGCTTTCTTT.

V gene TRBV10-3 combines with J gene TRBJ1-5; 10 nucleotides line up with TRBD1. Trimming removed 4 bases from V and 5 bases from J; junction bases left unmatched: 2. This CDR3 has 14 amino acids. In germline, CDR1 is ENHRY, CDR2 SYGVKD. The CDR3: CAISAGQGDQPQHF. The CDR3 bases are TGTGCCATCAGTGCCGGACAGGGGGATCAGCCCCAGCATTTT.

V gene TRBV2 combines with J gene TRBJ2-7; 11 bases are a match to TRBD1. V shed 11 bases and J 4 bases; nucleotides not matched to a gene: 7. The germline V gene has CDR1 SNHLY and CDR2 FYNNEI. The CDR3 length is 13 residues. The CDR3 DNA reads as TGTGCCGGTTCCCGGGACAGGGGGTACGAGCAGTACTTC. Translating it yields CAGSRDRGYEQYF.

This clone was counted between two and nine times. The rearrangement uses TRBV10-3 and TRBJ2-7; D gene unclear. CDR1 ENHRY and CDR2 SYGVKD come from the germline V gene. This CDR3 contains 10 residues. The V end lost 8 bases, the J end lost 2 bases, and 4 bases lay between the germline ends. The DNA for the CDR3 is TGTGCCATCGACCCCTACGAGCAGTACGTC. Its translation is CAIDPYEQYV.